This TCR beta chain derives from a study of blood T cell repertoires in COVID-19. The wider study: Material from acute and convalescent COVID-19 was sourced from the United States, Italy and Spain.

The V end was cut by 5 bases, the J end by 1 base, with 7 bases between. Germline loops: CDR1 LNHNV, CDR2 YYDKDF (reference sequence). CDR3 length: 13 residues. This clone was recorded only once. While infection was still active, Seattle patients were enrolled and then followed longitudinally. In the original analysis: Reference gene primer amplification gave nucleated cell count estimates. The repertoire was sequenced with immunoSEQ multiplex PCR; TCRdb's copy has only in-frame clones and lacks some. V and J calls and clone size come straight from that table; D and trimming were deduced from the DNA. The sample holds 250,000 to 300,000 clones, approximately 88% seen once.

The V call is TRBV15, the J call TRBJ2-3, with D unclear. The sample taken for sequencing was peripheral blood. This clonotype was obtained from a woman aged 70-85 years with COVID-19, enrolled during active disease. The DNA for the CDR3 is TGTGCCACCAGCTTGCGTGGCACAGATACGCAGTATTTT. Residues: CATSLRGTDTQYF. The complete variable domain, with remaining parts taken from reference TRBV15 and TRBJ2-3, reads DAMVIQNPRYQVTQFGKPVTLSCSQTLNHNVMYWYQQKSSQAPKLLFHYYDKDFNNEADTPDNFQSRRPNTSFCFLDIRSPGLGDTAMYLCATSLRGTDTQYFGPGTRLTVL.